This record concerns one TCR beta chain sequence. Its antigen is unknown. This sample is drawn from a study of cytomegalovirus exposure and HLA in healthy donors. Points from the study as a whole: Clusters of TCRs from the first cohort tended to co-occur in the 110 or so validation repertoires (as a later analysis found). Per published reports, the classifier diagnosed cytomegalovirus status with high specificity and sensitivity. The dataset shows that most TCR sequences were rare, while some public TCRs occurred in many donors. Cytomegalovirus association was listed for 164 TCR beta chains.

Trimming stripped 4 bases from V and 4 bases from J, with 16 bases between. The V gene's germline CDR1 is LNHNV and CDR2 YYDKDF (reference sequence). The CDR3 runs 15 residues. Profiling relied on immunoSEQ multiplex PCR, and the TCRdb table lists in-frame clones only, not all of them. The data contain under 400,000 clones, roughly 88% of them singletons. The rearrangement links TRBV15 to TRBJ2-5; tentatively, D is TRBD1 (6 bases). The origin of this receptor is a man aged 25 to 40 in good health and CMV-seronegative. Sequenced: PBMCs. DNA for the CDR3: TGTGCCACCAGCAAAGGACAGTCTATGAGAGAGACCCAGTACTTC. It is translated as CATSKGQSMRETQYF.